This passage covers 8 T cell receptor beta chains from one sample sequenced in a study of blood T cell repertoires in COVID-19. Clones were sequenced by immunoSEQ multiplex PCR, and TCRdb holds only the in-frame ones, with some missing. The sample carries some 50,000 clones, 85% to 95% recorded once. Sequencing used peripheral blood. These receptors were collected from a man in his 60s with COVID-19, enrolled during active disease.

The chain couples TRBV30 to TRBJ2-1; D uncertain. Germline lookup yields CDR1 GTSNPN and CDR2 SVGIG (reference sequence). The CDR3 is 10 residues long. The V and J ends lost 2 bases and 11 bases respectively, with 7 bases between them. This CDR3 is CAWSSKKQFF. The CDR3 nucleotides are TGTGCCTGGAGTTCAAAAAAGCAGTTCTTC.

The gene calls are TRBV11-2 and TRBJ2-5, with D possibly matching TRBD2 (5 bases). The V end was cut by 5 bases, the J end by 5 bases, with 15 bases between. CDR3 length: 14 residues. CDR1 is SGHAT and CDR2 is FQNNGV in the germline V gene. CDR3 nucleotides: TGTGCCAGCAGCCCGAGGGCGGTCCCGGAGACCCAGTACTTC. It translates to CASSPRAVPETQYF.

The CDR3 loop reads CASSKGASTGELFF. The DNA for the CDR3 is TGTGCCAGCAGCAAAGGGGCGAGTACCGGGGAGCTGTTTTTT. The rearrangement uses TRBV21-1 and TRBJ2-2; the table gives TRBD1 as D, unverified against the DNA. TRBV21-1 is given as a pseudogene. This CDR3 has 14 residues.

V gene TRBV19 combines with J gene TRBJ1-1; unclear D gene. Germline V gene lookup returns CDR1 LNHDA and CDR2 SQIVND (reference sequence). The CDR3 extends over 15 amino acids. The V and J ends lost 5 bases and 4 bases respectively, with 17 bases between them. The CDR3: CASSRAAAAITEAFF. The CDR3 bases are TGTGCCAGTAGTCGCGCGGCAGCCGCTATCACTGAAGCTTTCTTT.

As to this clone: Other DNA sequences in this specimen translate into the identical CDR3. This CDR3 reads CASRTGGSYEQYF. CDR3 coding DNA: TGTGCCAGCCGGACAGGGGGCTCCTACGAGCAGTACTTC. V and J are TRBV28 and TRBJ2-7; 10 bases map to TRBD1. Germline V gene lookup returns CDR1 MDHEN and CDR2 SYDVKM. Trimming cost V 8 bases and J 0 bases; bases outside gene matches: 1. CDR3 length: 13 amino acids.

V gene TRBV6-5 combines with J gene TRBJ1-1, with 8 bases aligning to TRBD1. Trimming at V came to 0 bases and at J to 6 bases, leaving 3 bases not matched to a gene. The CDR3 spans 14 residues. From germline, CDR1 is MNHEY and CDR2 SVGAGI. In DNA form, the CDR3 reads TGTGCCAGCAGTTACTCGACAGGGGCGTCTGAAGCTTTCTTT. Residues: CASSYSTGASEAFF.

The gene calls are TRBV4-1 and TRBJ1-1; tentatively, D is TRBD1 (6 bases). The V gene's germline CDR1 is MGHRA and CDR2 YSYEKL. This CDR3 spans 13 amino acids. The V end was cut by 8 bases, the J end by 4 bases, with 14 bases between. CDR3 nucleotide sequence: TGCGCCAGCGCAATAGGGGGTTTCACTGAAGCTTTCTTT. Protein product: CASAIGGFTEAFF.

The V call is TRBV6-6, the J call TRBJ2-2; maybe TRBD1 (6 bases). Germline lookup yields CDR1 MNHNY and CDR2 SVGAGI (reference sequence). V was trimmed by 2 bases and J by 2 bases, leaving 9 bases between them. This CDR3 comprises 15 residues. The CDR3 coding sequence is TGTGCCAGCAGTTACACAGGGCGAAACACCGGGGAGCTGTTTTTT. It translates to CASSYTGRNTGELFF.